This is a list of T cell receptor beta chains from one sample in a study of vaccination and CD4 T cells after COVID-19. The antigens for these receptors are not known. MiXCR was run by TCRdb on the PCR reads, yielding one entry per CDR3 protein. The sample lists 20,000 or so distinct CDR3 sequences; about half were seen once. The sequences come from CD4+ T cells from blood, cultured in vitro, collected before SARS-CoV-2 vaccination. The receptors originated from a human donor who had recovered from COVID-19. Each CDR3 is given with its conserved first and last residue. A D gene is named only where the DNA matches it firmly. The listing skips clone size in some rows; elsewhere it reads once, few, many or a size class.

V,size,D,J,DNA,CDR3
TRBV20-1,-,TRBD1,TRBJ2-7,TGCAGTGCTAGGGAAACAGGGGGCTCCTACGAGCAGTACTTC,CSARETGGSYEQYF
TRBV10-3,few,-,TRBJ2-3,TGTGCCATCGGGGCTGGGGTCAGGGGTGCAGATACGCAGTATTTT,CAIGAGVRGADTQYF
TRBV15,large,-,TRBJ1-3,TGTGCCACCAGCAGAGATCCGGGAAGGGCCCGCGGTGGAAACACCATATATTTT,CATSRDPGRARGGNTIYF
TRBV7-9,few,-,TRBJ1-1,TGTGCCAGCAGCTTACAGACAGGAGACACTGAAGCTTTCTTT,CASSLQTGDTEAFF
TRBV5-1,-,TRBD2,TRBJ2-3,TGCGCCAGCAGCACGTTTAGCGGGGATAGCACAGATACGCAGTATTTT,CASSTFSGDSTDTQYF
TRBV20-1,few,-,TRBJ1-5,TGCAGTGCTAGCCAGGACGGCGGAAGAAATCAGCCCCAGCATTTT,CSASQDGGRNQPQHF
TRBV20-1,-,TRBD2,TRBJ2-1,TGCAGTGCCCTACTAGCGGTCATAGAAAAGCCAGACAATGAGCAGTTCTTC,CSALLAVIEKPDNEQFF
TRBV7-3,-,TRBD1,TRBJ1-2,TGTGCCAGCAGCCCGGGGACAGGGTCTGGCTACACCTTC,CASSPGTGSGYTF
TRBV2,-,TRBD1,TRBJ1-5,TGTGCCAGCAGTGAACGGACAGGGGGCGGCCAGCCCCAGCATTTT,CASSERTGGGQPQHF
TRBV6-1,-,-,TRBJ2-1,TGTGCCAGCAGTGGCGGAACAAGCTCCTACAATGAGCAGTTCTTC,CASSGGTSSYNEQFF
TRBV10-3,-,-,TRBJ1-1,TGTGCCATCAGTGCTAGGGGAACTGAAGCTTTCTTT,CAISARGTEAFF
TRBV24-1,-,TRBD1,TRBJ1-4,TGTGCCACCAGTGACCCTAGGACAGGGGCAGGCGAAAAACTGTTTTTT,CATSDPRTGAGEKLFF
TRBV6-4,-,TRBD1,TRBJ2-3,TGTGCCACCAGTGGGACAGGGGGCGCAGATACGCAGTATTTT,CATSGTGGADTQYF